One and the same sample provided the 30 T cell receptor beta chains below, sequenced in a study of T-cell reconstitution after alpha-beta-depleted transplantation in children. For TCRbeta, the library was prepared with unique molecular identifiers. TCRdb independently ran MiXCR on the PCR reads; one entry per CDR3 protein. The table shows around 200,000 distinct CDR3 sequences, with approximately 19% occurring only once. The sequencing here drew on PBMCs, mostly from graft donor cells, taken 360 days after TCRalphabeta/CD19-depleted stem cell transplant. Source of these receptors: a male patient between 2 and 15 years old who had a stem cell transplant for acute lymphoblastic leukemia, so the T cells may come from the graft donor.

V is TRBV5-1 and J is TRBJ1-2, with 9 bases aligning to TRBD1. Trimming cost V 0 bases and J 7 bases; bases outside gene matches: 4. The CDR3 is made up of 14 amino acids. CDR1 is SGHRS and CDR2 is YFSETQ in the germline V gene. CDR3 sequence (DNA): TGCGCCAGCAGCTTGGAGGGACAGGGTTCTGGCTACACCTTC. Translation: CASSLEGQGSGYTF.

This clonotype was found a few times. The J gene is TRBJ2-1, the V gene TRBV4-3; 10 bases align to TRBD1. Trimming cost V 1 base and J 8 bases; bases outside gene matches: 8. CDR1 and CDR2 (germline): LGHNA, YSLEER. This CDR3 has 16 residues. The CDR3 here is CASSQVSGQGVYEQFF. CDR3 sequence (DNA): TGCGCCAGCAGCCAAGTTTCAGGACAGGGGGTCTATGAGCAGTTCTTC.

This rearrangement joins TRBV9 to TRBJ1-4, with D uncertain. The CDR3 length is 15 residues. Germline V CDR1 and CDR2: SGDLS, YYNGEE. Trimming removed 4 bases at V and 0 bases at J, with 10 bases between. The CDR3 here is CASSRSFATNEKLFF. DNA of the CDR3: TGTGCCAGCAGCCGGAGTTTTGCAACTAATGAAAAACTGTTTTTT.

This clonotype has only a few counts. The chain joins TRBV5-1 to TRBJ2-2; TRBD2 agrees at 10 bases. There are 17 residues in the CDR3. Germline CDR1 is SGHRS and CDR2 is YFSETQ. V lost 0 bases to trimming and J lost 1 base; unmatched junction nucleotides: 3. In DNA, the CDR3 is TGCGCCAGCAGCTTGGCAACTAGCGGGGAGAACACCGGGGAGCTGTTTTTT. This gives the protein CASSLATSGENTGELFF.

The chain couples TRBV12-3 or TRBV12-4 to TRBJ2-5; TRBD1 agrees at 7 bases. The V and J ends lost 7 bases and 0 bases, in that order; junction bases with no gene match: 5. The CDR3 sequence is 14 residues long. CDR3 protein: CASTDRVYQETQYF. The CDR3 bases are TGTGCCAGCACCGACAGGGTCTACCAAGAGACCCAGTACTTC.

This chain connects TRBV3-1 to TRBJ2-5; D ambiguous. The CDR3 covers 12 residues. From germline, CDR1 is LGHDT and CDR2 YNNKEL (reference sequence). V lost 0 bases and J lost 7, with 6 bases in between. The CDR3 loop is CASSQDWGTQYF. Here the CDR3 DNA reads TGTGCCAGCAGCCAAGACTGGGGGACCCAGTACTTC.

Ten or more counts support this clonotype. The genes are TRBV21-1 and TRBJ2-3; the table's D call of TRBD1 was not tested on the DNA. TRBV21-1 is annotated as a pseudogene. The CDR3 is 14 amino acids. This CDR3 reads CATGGGQRRDTQYF. The DNA for the CDR3 is TGTGCCACCGGGGGCGGACAGCGAAGGGATACGCAGTATTTT.

In this sample, this clonotype turned up a few times. This sequence joins TRBV9 and TRBJ2-6; no definite D call. This CDR3 has 14 residues. V lost 5 bases and J 0 bases, leaving 6 bases between the germline ends. Germline V gene sequence: CDR1 SGDLS, CDR2 YYNGEE. The CDR3 loop is CASSGPSGANVLTF. CDR3 sequence (DNA): TGTGCCAGCAGTGGCCCCTCTGGGGCCAACGTCCTGACTTTC.

This clonotype was detected only a few times. The rearrangement uses TRBV5-1 and TRBJ2-3, with D possibly being TRBD1 (5 bases). Per germline, CDR1 SGHRS and CDR2 YFSETQ. The V end was cut by 1 base, the J end by 2 bases, with 11 bases between. The CDR3 is made up of 15 amino acids. The CDR3 DNA is TGCGCCAGCAGCTTGTCAGGGATTTACACAGATACGCAGTATTTT. Amino acid sequence: CASSLSGIYTDTQYF.

The rearrangement links TRBV2 to TRBJ2-5; no firm D call. Per germline, CDR1 SNHLY and CDR2 FYNNEI. V lost 8 bases to trimming and J lost 5 bases, with 21 bases between them. The CDR3 is 15 residues long. The CDR3 DNA reads TGTGCCAGCGTTAAATCCAACTCGCCGGCGGAGACCCAGTACTTC. This sequence encodes CASVKSNSPAETQYF.

The table lists this clonotype with a few counts. This chain joins TRBV20-1 and TRBJ2-5; D possibly corresponds to TRBD1 (6 bases). Germline lookup yields CDR1 DFQATT and CDR2 SNEGSKA (reference sequence). Trimming cost V 2 bases and J 4 bases, with 11 bases left between them. The CDR3 loop spans 13 amino acids. CDR3 nucleotides: TGCAGTGCTAGAATGCAGGGGTTAGAGACCCAGTACTTC. This sequence encodes CSARMQGLETQYF.

This clonotype was seen a few times. The CDR3 loop reads CASSLGGGPSGTEAFF. CDR3 nucleotide sequence: TGTGCCAGCAGCTTAGGGGGCGGCCCGTCGGGTACTGAAGCTTTCTTT. The genes are TRBV7-8 and TRBJ1-1, with TRBD1 as a possible D gene (5 bases). Germline-derived CDR1 and CDR2 are SGHVS and FQNEAQ. The CDR3 totals 16 residues. V was trimmed by 1 base and J by 5 bases, leaving 17 bases between them.

This clonotype was seen a single time. The chain is built from TRBV2 and TRBJ2-6; D ambiguous. The V gene lost 8 bases and the J gene lost 0 bases, with 17 bases spanning the gap. Germline CDR1 is SNHLY and CDR2 is FYNNEI. The CDR3 consists of 17 residues. CDR3 amino acids: CASCICSVVSGANVLTF. CDR3 sequence (DNA): TGTGCCAGCTGCATCTGCAGTGTAGTCTCTGGGGCCAACGTCCTGACTTTC.

This clonotype was seen once. V usage is TRBV12-3 or TRBV12-4 and J usage is TRBJ2-1, with 9 nucleotides matching TRBD2. This CDR3 spans 16 amino acids. The ends lost 2 bases at V and 0 bases at J; junction bases unmatched: 2. In DNA form, the CDR3 reads TGTGCCAGCAGTTTAAGCGGGGGGCTCTCCTACAATGAGCAGTTCTTC. Protein sequence: CASSLSGGLSYNEQFF.

This clonotype was observed a few times. CDR3 nucleotide sequence: TGTGCCAGCAGCCCCTGGACTAGCGGGGACCATCGGAGCAATGAGCAGTTCTTC. This codes for CASSPWTSGDHRSNEQFF. The chain is built from TRBV7-6 and TRBJ2-1, with TRBD2 identical over 12 bases. Trimming took 5 bases from V and 6 from J; bases not matched to a gene: 14. The germline V gene encodes CDR1 SGHVS and CDR2 FNYEAQ. The CDR3 length is 18 residues.

Written as DNA, the CDR3 is TGCAGCGTTGTCGGGCCAACCTCCCATGGCGCCTACGAGCAGTACTTC. It translates to CSVVGPTSHGAYEQYF. This chain connects TRBV29-1 to TRBJ2-7; D is uncertain. The CDR3 has 16 amino acids. CDR1 and CDR2 (germline): SQVTM, ANQGSEA. V shed 4 bases and J shed 2 bases, with 21 bases lying between them.

This clonotype has only a few counts. V gene TRBV4-3 combines with J gene TRBJ2-3; D is uncertain. The CDR3 is 15 residues long. Germline assignment: CDR1 LGHNA and CDR2 YSLEER. Trimming pared 0 bases from V and 0 bases from J, leaving 7 bases between. This CDR3 is CASSQEITSTDTQYF. The CDR3 nucleotides are TGCGCCAGCAGCCAAGAGATAACTAGCACAGATACGCAGTATTTT.

A remark on this clonotype: This may stem from a read error, because a much larger clone lies one nucleotide away. V and J are TRBV12-3 or TRBV12-4 and TRBJ2-2; D uncertain. V gave up 1 base and J gave up 6 bases, with 15 bases separating them. CDR3 length: 16 amino acids. The CDR3 loop reads CASSLGTPRYAGELFF. In DNA, the CDR3 is TGTGCCAGCAGTTTAGGGACCCCGCGATATGCCGGGGAGCTGTTTTTT.

The J gene is TRBJ2-2, the V gene TRBV30; 7 nucleotides match TRBD2. The CDR3 extends over 18 amino acids. V lost 2 bases to trimming and J lost 2 bases; unmatched junction nucleotides: 14. Germline V gives CDR1 GTSNPN, CDR2 SVGIG (reference sequence). The CDR3 loop is CAWSQGLRLAVNTGELFF. The CDR3 DNA is TGTGCCTGGAGTCAGGGACTACGGCTAGCGGTTAACACCGGGGAGCTGTTTTTT.

This clonotype has a handful of counts. The V call is TRBV7-9, the J call TRBJ1-1; D is undetermined. The CDR3 spans 14 residues. Looked up from germline, CDR1 is SEHNR and CDR2 is FQNEAQ (reference sequence). The V and J ends lost 4 bases and 0 bases respectively, with 9 bases between them. In nucleotides, the CDR3 is TGTGCCAGCAGCTCCCCGATGGTGAACACTGAAGCTTTCTTT. Encoded protein: CASSSPMVNTEAFF.

This chain links TRBV7-2 with TRBJ2-5; 9 bases align to TRBD1. CDR3 length: 16 residues. V lost 1 base and J lost 1; bases outside the gene matches: 4. Germline V CDR1 and CDR2: SGHTA, FQGNSA. The CDR3: CASSLGGTGFQETQYF. The CDR3 coding sequence is TGTGCCAGCAGCTTAGGAGGGACAGGGTTCCAAGAGACCCAGTACTTC.

This clonotype was picked up many times. V usage is TRBV29-1 and J usage is TRBJ2-5; no reliable D call. The CDR3 spans 10 residues. The germline V gene has CDR1 SQVTM and CDR2 ANQGSEA. Trimming removed 4 bases from V and 5 bases from J, with 5 bases in between. The CDR3 DNA is TGCAGCGTTGCCGGGGAGACCCAGTACTTC. Amino acids: CSVAGETQYF.

This clonotype was seen a few times. V is TRBV12-3 or TRBV12-4 and J is TRBJ2-1, with 11 positions matching TRBD1. The CDR3 sequence is 15 residues long. The ends lost 8 bases at V and 8 bases at J; junction bases unmatched: 11. CDR3 residues: CASGPTGTGGDEQFF. For the CDR3, the DNA is TGTGCCAGCGGACCAACCGGGACAGGGGGGGATGAGCAGTTCTTC.

Many counts were recorded for this clonotype. The V call is TRBV29-1, the J call TRBJ1-5; the match to TRBD1 covers 7 bases. This CDR3 contains 14 residues. Germline V CDR1 and CDR2: SQVTM, ANQGSEA. With V trimmed by 6 bases and J by 3 bases, 8 bases remained unmatched. The CDR3 spells CSVRPGTDNQPQHF. Here the CDR3 DNA reads TGCAGCGTGCGCCCCGGGACAGACAATCAGCCCCAGCATTTT.

The chain recombines TRBV29-1 with TRBJ1-4, with D uncertain. The germline V gene encodes CDR1 SQVTM and CDR2 ANQGSEA. Trimming pared 6 bases from V and 0 bases from J, leaving 14 bases between. The CDR3 is 15 residues long. As DNA, the CDR3 is TGCAGCGTCTCGGTGGCAGTTGCAACTAATGAAAAACTGTTTTTT. Translated, it gives CSVSVAVATNEKLFF.

The table lists this clonotype with many counts. The genes are TRBV7-2 and TRBJ2-2, with a tentative D call TRBD2 (5 bases). This CDR3 region has 13 residues. CDR1 and CDR2 from the germline V gene are SGHTA and FQGNSA. V lost 3 bases and J 7 bases, leaving 9 bases between the germline ends. In DNA form, the CDR3 reads TGTGCCAGCAGCTTTAGGGAGATCGGGGAGCTGTTTTTT. Translating it yields CASSFREIGELFF.

This clonotype appeared many times. The gene calls are TRBV12-3 or TRBV12-4 and TRBJ2-2, with D possibly matching TRBD1 (6 bases). V lost 6 bases and J 0 bases, leaving 11 bases between the germline ends. The CDR3 runs to 15 residues. The CDR3 loop reads CASRSTGPNTGELFF. In DNA, the CDR3 is TGTGCCAGCAGATCTACAGGGCCGAACACCGGGGAGCTGTTTTTT.

This clonotype appeared a few times. V usage is TRBV7-7 and J usage is TRBJ2-7; D ambiguous. With 2 bases removed from V and 2 bases from J, the gap between germline ends came to 13 bases. The germline gives CDR1 SSHAT, CDR2 FNYEAQ (reference sequence). There are 15 residues in the CDR3. Written as DNA, the CDR3 is TGTGCCAGCAGCTTAAAACTTGGGCAGGCCTACGAGCAGTACTTC. Encoded protein: CASSLKLGQAYEQYF.

CDR3 in amino acids: CSAAAGGSNQPQHF. CDR3 DNA sequence: TGCAGTGCCGCCGCAGGGGGGAGCAATCAGCCCCAGCATTTT. This chain joins TRBV20-1 and TRBJ1-5; 7 positions agree with TRBD1. The length of the CDR3 is 14 residues. The germline gives CDR1 DFQATT, CDR2 SNEGSKA (reference sequence). With 6 bases clipped from V and 1 base from J, the junction kept 6 bases outside the gene matches.

This clonotype was detected a few times. CDR3 nucleotides: TGCAGCGGGCAGACAGGAATGAACACTGAAGCTTTCTTT. It is translated as CSGQTGMNTEAFF. This sequence joins TRBV29-1 and TRBJ1-1, with TRBD1 as a possible D gene (6 bases). The length of the CDR3 is 13 residues. V gave up 7 bases and J gave up 0 bases, with 12 bases separating them. CDR1 is SQVTM and CDR2 is ANQGSEA in the germline V gene.